This T cell receptor beta chain was identified during a study of identical twins. General observations from the study: Abundant beta clonotypes from cord blood bore fewer insertions; memory repertoires lacked this pattern. Twins showed weaker excess sharing in their beta out-of-frame sequences.

On this clonotype itself: The antigen remains undetermined.

A universal primer site was created by template switching, with the cDNA bearing unique molecular identifiers. TCRdb ran MiXCR on the 5' RACE reads and lists one entry per CDR3 protein. The table lists roughly 470,000 distinct CDR3 sequences, over 11% of them singletons. The CDR3 loop spans 13 amino acids. Trimming took 8 bases from V and 1 from J; bases not matched to a gene: 7. Germline V gives CDR1 SQVTM, CDR2 ANQGSEA. This sample also appeared in a second study, on yellow fever vaccine responses in identical twins.

Input material: CD4+ T cells sorted from blood. The source of this sequence is a woman aged 18-30 years in good health. This chain uses TRBV29-1 with TRBJ1-1; TRBD1 aligns across 7 bases. CDR3 nucleotide sequence: TGCAGCACCCTCGACAGGGCGAACACTGAAGCTTTCTTT. Its protein is CSTLDRANTEAFF.